This TCR beta chain is from a study of blood T cell repertoires in COVID-19. Whole-study context: Samples taken during acute and convalescent COVID-19 were collected in the United States, Italy and Spain. PBMCs, B-cell-depleted T cells, or T cells provided the cDNA or gDNA that made up the material.

Profiling relied on immunoSEQ multiplex PCR, and the TCRdb table lists in-frame clones only, not all of them. In the table there are over 90,000 clones, 78% of which are singletons. The TCR comes from a man aged 55 to 70 with active or convalescent COVID-19. The source material was peripheral blood.

For the CDR3, the DNA is TGTGCCAGCACCATGTGGGGGGTGGTTAATGAAAAACTGTTTTTT. Encoded protein: CASTMWGVVNEKLFF. J is TRBJ1-4 and V is TRBV5-6, with D maybe TRBD1 (5 bases). The CDR3 contains 15 residues. Germline CDR1 and CDR2: SGHDT and YYEEEE. V was shortened by 6 bases and J by 4 bases, with 16 bases between the two germline ends.